A single sample is the source of the 27 T cell receptor beta chains below, sequenced in a study of T cells after yellow fever vaccination (dated by TCRdb to the late 2010s). Library creation used 5' RACE. The reads were generated on an Illumina NovaSeq 6000. Through fastp at Q25 and MiXCR, TCRdb rebuilt clones from the public reads, retaining in-frame beta chains. Under each unique CDR3 protein, matching rows form one entry showing the most common genes and DNA. The sample table records about 310,000 distinct CDR3 sequences; around 3.9% of these occur just once. The top ten hold 23% of the sample. The treatment or condition label, as the study defines it: live attenuated yellow fever vaccine strain. The sequencing used PBMCs, collected on the day of the yellow fever booster vaccination. Receptors originate from a young man who received the YFV17D yellow fever vaccine.

This clonotype occurred many times. The rearrangement uses TRBV5-1 and TRBJ2-3; no clear D. This CDR3 has 13 residues. The V and J ends lost 9 bases and 0 bases respectively, with 11 bases between them. In germline, CDR1 is SGHRS, CDR2 YFSETQ. CDR3 sequence (DNA): TGCGCCACCAGGAAAACTAGCACAGATACGCAGTATTTT. Amino acids: CATRKTSTDTQYF.

A few counts support this clonotype. This chain connects TRBV5-1 to TRBJ2-3; no clear D. Germline-derived CDR1 and CDR2 are SGHRS and YFSETQ. The CDR3 has 17 residues. The V and J ends lost 0 bases and 0 bases respectively, with 14 bases between them. In DNA, the CDR3 is TGCGCCAGCAGCTTGGGGGCAAGGGCAGACAGCACAGATACGCAGTATTTT. It translates to CASSLGARADSTDTQYF.

This clonotype was seen ten or more times. The V gene is TRBV12-3 or TRBV12-4, the J gene TRBJ2-7; TRBD1 might be the D (5 bases). The CDR3 spans 12 residues. V lost 6 bases to trimming and J lost 3 bases, with 9 bases between them. The CDR3 DNA reads as TGTGCCAGCAGGCTAGACAGCTACGAGCAGTACTTC. Translated, it gives CASRLDSYEQYF.

This clonotype came up many times. The chain links TRBV19 to TRBJ2-4; possibly TRBD2 for D (5 bases). The germline CDR1 and CDR2 sequences are LNHDA and SQIVND (reference sequence). The V and J ends lost 3 bases and 1 base respectively, with 7 bases between them. The length of the CDR3 is 14 residues. CDR3 residues: CASSIPGAKNIQYF. CDR3 coding DNA: TGTGCCAGTAGTATTCCGGGGGCCAAAAACATTCAGTACTTC.

This chain links TRBV12-3 or TRBV12-4 with TRBJ1-2; 12 bases agree with TRBD1. V lost 7 bases to trimming and J lost 5 bases; unmatched junction nucleotides: 11. This CDR3 has 16 amino acids. CDR3 coding DNA: TGTGCCAGCATACCTCTTGGGACAGGGGGCATGTATGGCTACACCTTC. This sequence encodes CASIPLGTGGMYGYTF.

This clonotype was seen at least ten times. The chain employs TRBV5-1 and TRBJ2-5, with D perhaps matching TRBD1 (6 bases). This CDR3 comprises 13 residues. Germline V lookup: CDR1 SGHRS, CDR2 YFSETQ. V dropped 5 bases and J dropped 3 bases, with 11 bases sitting between them. Here the CDR3 reads CASRPGAEETQYF. CDR3 coding DNA: TGCGCCAGCAGACCAGGGGCCGAAGAGACCCAGTACTTC.

This clonotype occurred many times. This chain joins TRBV7-2 and TRBJ2-1; D is uncertain. The CDR3 has 15 residues. Germline V gene lookup returns CDR1 SGHTA and CDR2 FQGNSA. V dropped 4 bases and J dropped 3 bases, with 13 bases sitting between them. CDR3 residues: CASSSDPVSYNEQFF. For the CDR3, the DNA is TGTGCCAGCAGCTCGGACCCAGTCAGCTACAATGAGCAGTTCTTC.

This clonotype was recorded many times. The CDR3 DNA reads TGCGCCAGCAGTCGTGGTGGACACGGGGAGCTGTTTTTT. Protein sequence: CASSRGGHGELFF. J is TRBJ2-2 and V is TRBV5-1; tentatively, D is TRBD1 (5 bases). The germline V gene encodes CDR1 SGHRS and CDR2 YFSETQ. V was clipped by 5 bases and J by 7 bases, with 12 bases between them. The CDR3 is 13 residues long. The complete variable domain, with remaining parts taken from reference TRBV5-1 and TRBJ2-2, reads KAGVTQTPRYLIKTRGQQVTLSCSPISGHRSVSWYQQTPGQGLQFLFEYFSETQRNKGNFPGRFSGRQFSNSRSEMNVSTLELGDSALYLCASSRGGHGELFFGEGSRLTVL.

This clonotype was recorded at least ten times. The chain combines TRBV20-1 with TRBJ2-3; TRBD1 matches at 7 bases. J was trimmed by 2 bases and V by 0 bases; bases with no gene match: 8. In germline, CDR1 is DFQATT, CDR2 SNEGSKA (reference sequence). The CDR3 is 16 amino acids. In DNA form, the CDR3 reads TGCAGTGCTAGAGATCCGGAGACAGGGTCCACAGATACGCAGTATTTT. This translates into CSARDPETGSTDTQYF.

The chain recombines TRBV6-5 with TRBJ2-2, with TRBD1 identical over 7 bases. The V and J ends lost 7 bases and 7 bases, in that order; junction bases with no gene match: 12. CDR1 MNHEY and CDR2 SVGAGI come from the germline V gene. The CDR3 contains 15 residues. CDR3: CASNHGQVAVGELFF. The CDR3 region has the DNA TGTGCCAGCAACCACGGACAGGTCGCGGTCGGGGAGCTGTTTTTT.

The genes are TRBV7-2 and TRBJ2-7, with 10 bases aligning to TRBD1. The V and J ends lost 1 base and 6 bases, in that order; junction bases with no gene match: 3. The germline V gene encodes CDR1 SGHTA and CDR2 FQGNSA. CDR3 length equals 14 residues. CDR3 sequence (DNA): TGTGCCAGCAGCTTAGGCCGGGACAGGGGCGAGCAGTACGTC. This translates into CASSLGRDRGEQYV.

There are many counts of this clonotype. The V gene is TRBV12-3 or TRBV12-4, the J gene TRBJ2-1, with D unclear. The CDR3 has 13 amino acids. Trimming left V 3 bases short and J 5 bases short, with 8 bases between. The CDR3 is CASSLFPDNEQFF. The CDR3 DNA follows: TGTGCCAGCAGTTTGTTCCCGGACAATGAGCAGTTCTTC.

This clonotype was seen only a few times. V gene TRBV19 combines with J gene TRBJ1-1, with D unresolved. Trimming took off 3 bases at V and 1 base at J, with 15 bases between the two ends. Germline V gene data show CDR1 as LNHDA and CDR2 as SQIVND (reference sequence). The CDR3 is 16 amino acids. The CDR3 region has the DNA TGTGCCAGTAGTATCCTAAAGGGTCCCCGGAACACTGAAGCTTTCTTT. Its protein is CASSILKGPRNTEAFF.

The rearrangement joins TRBV7-2 to TRBJ2-1; 12 positions agree with TRBD2. Trimming at V came to 4 bases and at J to 0 bases, leaving 4 bases not matched to a gene. The CDR3 sequence is 17 residues long. Germline loops: CDR1 SGHTA, CDR2 FQGNSA. CDR3 nucleotides: TGTGCCAGCAGCTGGACTAGCGGGGTTCGCTCCTACAATGAGCAGTTCTTC. The encoded protein is CASSWTSGVRSYNEQFF. The full variable domain, with the rest looked up from reference TRBV7-2 and TRBJ2-1, is GAGVSQSPSNKVTEKGKDVELRCDPISGHTALYWYRQSLGQGLEFLIYFQGNSAPDKSGLPSDRFSAERTGGSVSTLTIQRTQQEDSAVYLCASSWTSGVRSYNEQFFGPGTRLTVL.

This clonotype was picked up many times. CDR3 protein: CASNHRRVSYNEQFF. In nucleotides, the CDR3 is TGTGCCAGCAACCATAGGCGAGTATCCTACAATGAGCAGTTCTTC. This chain connects TRBV12-3 or TRBV12-4 to TRBJ2-1; no clear D gene. The germline V and J ends were trimmed by 7 bases and 1 base, with 14 bases remaining between them. The CDR3 contains 15 residues.

The sample holds many counts of this clonotype. The chain carries TRBV9 and TRBJ1-2, with 11 bases that match TRBD1. Germline V lookup: CDR1 SGDLS, CDR2 YYNGEE. The CDR3 is 16 amino acids. V shed 3 bases and J 6 bases; nucleotides not matched to a gene: 10. In DNA, the CDR3 is TGTGCCAGCAGCGATGGACAGGGGGCAAAACTGCATGGCTACACCTTC. Translation gives CASSDGQGAKLHGYTF.

This chain links TRBV30 with TRBJ2-3; the D gene is possibly TRBD1 (7 bases). Per the germline V gene, CDR1 is GTSNPN and CDR2 is SVGIG (reference sequence). V was trimmed by 2 bases and J by 6 bases, leaving 15 bases between them. CDR3 size: 14 residues. CDR3 DNA sequence: TGTGCCTGGAGTAGACAGGGAGGATCGGATACGCAGTATTTT. Protein: CAWSRQGGSDTQYF.

This clonotype has ten or more counts. This rearrangement joins TRBV19 to TRBJ2-3, with D perhaps TRBD1 or TRBD2 (6 bases each). Trimming removed 5 bases from V and 3 bases from J, with 18 bases in between. Germline V gene lookup returns CDR1 LNHDA and CDR2 SQIVND (reference sequence). The CDR3 runs to 16 residues. CDR3 sequence: CASSGRDKGRTDTQYF. As DNA, the CDR3 is TGTGCCAGTAGTGGACGGGACAAGGGGAGGACAGATACGCAGTATTTT.

This clonotype was found many times. V gene TRBV5-1 combines with J gene TRBJ2-2, with TRBD1 identical over 7 bases. With V trimmed by 1 base and J by 4 bases, 4 bases remained unmatched. Germline V CDR1 and CDR2: SGHRS, YFSETQ. This CDR3 has 15 amino acids. The DNA for the CDR3 is TGCGCCAGCAGCTTGAGGACAGGAGCCACCGGGGAGCTGTTTTTT. This encodes CASSLRTGATGELFF.

V usage is TRBV6-6 and J usage is TRBJ1-5; D is undetermined. The V end was cut by 6 bases, the J end by 2 bases, with 14 bases between. Per the germline V gene, CDR1 is MNHNY and CDR2 is SVGAGI (reference sequence). The CDR3 contains 15 residues. CDR3 DNA sequence: TGTGCCAGCAGCCCTTGGAGGGAAGGCAATCAGCCCCAGCATTTT. This translates into CASSPWREGNQPQHF.

In its sample, this clonotype was seen a few times. This chain links TRBV12-3 or TRBV12-4 with TRBJ2-5; TRBD2 matches 10 bases. This CDR3 contains 13 residues. J gave up 5 bases and V 7 bases, and 4 bases lay outside the gene matches. In DNA, the CDR3 is TGTGCCAGCACAGGGACTAGCGTCGAGACCCAGTACTTC. This encodes CASTGTSVETQYF.

This clonotype was counted at least ten times. The V gene is TRBV20-1, the J gene TRBJ2-3; the match to TRBD2 covers 16 bases. Looked up from germline, CDR1 is DFQATT and CDR2 is SNEGSKA (reference sequence). This CDR3 comprises 17 residues. V was clipped by 3 bases and J by 5 bases; unmatched bases: 8. CDR3 DNA: TGCAGTGCTAGTCGCGGGACTAGCGGGGGGGCTGGAGATACGCAGTATTTT. Protein sequence: CSASRGTSGGAGDTQYF.

The chain combines TRBV5-6 with TRBJ2-2, with D uncertain. The germline gives CDR1 SGHDT, CDR2 YYEEEE. The CDR3 length is 15 residues. V was clipped by 2 bases and J by 0 bases, with 8 bases between them. Here the CDR3 DNA reads TGTGCCAGCAGCTTCCAGTACTCGAACACCGGGGAGCTGTTTTTT. Encoded protein: CASSFQYSNTGELFF. The full variable domain, rest sourced from reference TRBV5-6 and TRBJ2-2, is DAGVTQSPTHLIKTRGQQVTLRCSPKSGHDTVSWYQQALGQGPQFIFQYYEEEERQRGNFPDRFSGHQFPNYSSELNVNALLLGDSALYLCASSFQYSNTGELFFGEGSRLTVL.

This clonotype was recorded a few times. This rearrangement joins TRBV15 to TRBJ2-3; no reliable D call. Germline values: CDR1 LNHNV, CDR2 YYDKDF (reference sequence). The CDR3 is made up of 14 amino acids. Trimming cost V 3 bases and J 1 base, with 8 bases left between them. The CDR3 here is CATSRAHRTDTQYF. CDR3 nucleotides: TGTGCCACCAGCAGGGCACACCGCACAGATACGCAGTATTTT.

The rearrangement uses TRBV3-1 and TRBJ1-2, with D possibly being TRBD1 (5 bases). This CDR3 has 15 amino acids. V was trimmed by 4 bases and J by 3 bases, leaving 15 bases between them. Looked up from germline, CDR1 is LGHDT and CDR2 is YNNKEL (reference sequence). CDR3 nucleotide sequence: TGTGCCAGCAGCCTCCCCGGGGGGACCGACTATGGCTACACCTTC. The encoded protein is CASSLPGGTDYGYTF.

This sequence joins TRBV24-1 and TRBJ2-5, with 7 positions matching TRBD1. Germline loops: CDR1 KGHDR, CDR2 SFDVKD. The CDR3 covers 15 residues. V lost 4 bases to trimming and J lost 5 bases; unmatched junction nucleotides: 9. The CDR3 nucleotides read TGTGCCACCAGTGACCCTAGACAGGGCGGGGAGACCCAGTACTTC. This encodes CATSDPRQGGETQYF.

This clonotype was recorded many times. This rearrangement joins TRBV5-1 to TRBJ1-4; D not certain. The CDR3 totals 15 residues. The V end lost 0 bases, the J end lost 7 bases, and 13 bases lay between the germline ends. Per germline, CDR1 SGHRS and CDR2 YFSETQ. The CDR3 region is CASSLGRAEGEKLFF. In DNA form, the CDR3 reads TGCGCCAGCAGCTTGGGTAGGGCGGAAGGTGAAAAACTGTTTTTT. Based on the CDR3 plus reference TRBV5-1 and TRBJ1-4, the full variable domain is KAGVTQTPRYLIKTRGQQVTLSCSPISGHRSVSWYQQTPGQGLQFLFEYFSETQRNKGNFPGRFSGRQFSNSRSEMNVSTLELGDSALYLCASSLGRAEGEKLFFGSGTQLSVL.